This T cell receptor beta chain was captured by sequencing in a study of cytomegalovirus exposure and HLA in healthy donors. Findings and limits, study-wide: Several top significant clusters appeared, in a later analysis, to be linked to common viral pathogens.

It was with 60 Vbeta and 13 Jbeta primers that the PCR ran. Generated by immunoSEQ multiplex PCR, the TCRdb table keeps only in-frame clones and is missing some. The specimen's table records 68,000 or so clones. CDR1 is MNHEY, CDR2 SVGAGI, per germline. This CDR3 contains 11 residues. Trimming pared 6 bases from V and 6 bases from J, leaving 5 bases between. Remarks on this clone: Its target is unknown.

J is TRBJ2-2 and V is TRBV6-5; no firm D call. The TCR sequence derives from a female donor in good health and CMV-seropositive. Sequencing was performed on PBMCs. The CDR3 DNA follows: TGTGCCAGCAGCCAGGCCGGGGAGCTGTTTTTT. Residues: CASSQAGELFF.